This T cell receptor beta chain was sequenced during a study of Graves' ophthalmopathy and Graves' hyperthyroidism. About the study: Pretreatment peripheral blood was obtained at initial diagnosis.

TCR beta CDR3 amplification used RNA transcripts. The authors performed first-round RT-PCR with HTBI primers and then a second-round multiplex PCR. Each CDR3 protein gets one entry after TCRdb re-called the multiplex PCR reads with MiXCR. The sample contains 400,000 to 450,000 distinct CDR3 sequences, roughly 21% of which appear only once. This clonotype was recorded many times. CDR1 MGHRA and CDR2 YSYEKL come from the germline V gene. The germline V and J ends were trimmed by 1 base and 0 bases, with 10 bases remaining between them. This CDR3 is built from 16 residues. Sequenced material: peripheral blood. This rearrangement joins TRBV4-1 to TRBJ1-3; D gene uncertain. This clonotype originated in a young woman with stable Graves' hyperthyroidism. The DNA of the CDR3 is TGCGCCAGCAGCCAAGTCGTGCCATACTCTGGAAACACCATATATTTT. Its protein product is CASSQVVPYSGNTIYF.